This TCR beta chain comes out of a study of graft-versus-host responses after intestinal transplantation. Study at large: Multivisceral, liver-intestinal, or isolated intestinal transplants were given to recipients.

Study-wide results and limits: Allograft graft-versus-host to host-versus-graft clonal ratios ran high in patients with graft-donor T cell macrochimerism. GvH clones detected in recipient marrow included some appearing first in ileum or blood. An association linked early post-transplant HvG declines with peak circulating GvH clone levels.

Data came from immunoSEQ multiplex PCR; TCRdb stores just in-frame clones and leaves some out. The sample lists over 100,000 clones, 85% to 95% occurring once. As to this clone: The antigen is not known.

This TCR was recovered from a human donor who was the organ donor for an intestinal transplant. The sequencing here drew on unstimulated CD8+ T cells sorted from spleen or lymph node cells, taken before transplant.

The chain's CDR3 is CASSYAGASYEQYF. CDR3 DNA: TGTGCCAGCAGTTACGCGGGAGCCTCCTACGAGCAGTACTTC. This chain links TRBV6-5 with TRBJ2-7; TRBD2 matches at 7 bases. This CDR3 is 14 amino acids long. Germline-derived CDR1 and CDR2 are MNHEY and SVGAGI. The V and J ends lost 2 bases and 0 bases, in that order; junction bases with no gene match: 1.